The rows below give T cell receptor beta chains drawn from one sample of a study of neoadjuvant anti-PD-1 for oral cavity cancer. Some clones are missing from TCRdb's copy, which holds only in-frame ones; the method was immunoSEQ multiplex PCR. This table holds more than 6,500 clones, around 40% found once. Sequencing was performed on tumor tissue, taken before nivolumab (anti-PD-1) treatment. All receptors come from a person aged 40-85 years with oral cavity squamous cell carcinoma. Each CDR3 is given with its conserved first and last residue. The D gene is left open where the match is weak. Where a row states a size, it is once, few, many or the class of an expanded clone; other rows omit it.

once	TRBV6-1	TRBJ1-6	TRBD1	CASRLTGDGSPLHF	TGTGCCAGCAGGCTAACAGGGGACGGTTCACCCCTCCACTTT
NA	TRBV5-1	TRBJ2-5	TRBD2	CASSSGGQETQYF	TGCGCCAGCAGTAGCGGGGGACAAGAGACCCAGTACTTC
few	TRBV5-6	TRBJ1-2	NA	CASSPAGYGYTF	TGTGCCAGCAGCCCCGCGGGGTATGGCTACACCTTC
NA	TRBV2	TRBJ2-7	NA	CASRVFGEQYF	TGTGCCAGCAGGGTCTTCGGCGAGCAGTACTTC
NA	TRBV7-6	TRBJ2-7	TRBD2	CASSKTSGGEYEQYF	TGTGCCAGCAGCAAGACTAGCGGGGGGGAGTACGAGCAGTACTTC
NA	TRBV5-6	TRBJ2-7	NA	CASSLAGRYEQYF	TGTGCCAGCAGCTTGGCGGGAAGATACGAGCAGTACTTC
NA	TRBV7-9	TRBJ2-2	NA	CASSLGWVGTPLNTGELFF	TGTGCCAGCAGCTTAGGGTGGGTCGGGACACCCCTGAACACCGGGGAGCTGTTTTTT
NA	TRBV9	TRBJ2-1	TRBD1	CASSVGTGWPNEQFF	TGTGCCAGCAGCGTCGGGACAGGTTGGCCCAATGAGCAGTTCTTC
NA	TRBV4-3	TRBJ1-5	NA	CASSQGGAGSNQPQHF	TGCGCCAGCAGCCAAGGCGGGGCGGGAAGCAATCAGCCCCAGCATTTT
NA	TRBV6-6	TRBJ1-5	NA	CASSSDTSNQPQHF	TGTGCCAGCAGTTCGGACACGAGCAATCAGCCCCAGCATTTT
NA	TRBV5-1	TRBJ1-1	NA	CASSPTGSGAEAFF	TGCGCCAGCAGCCCAACAGGCTCCGGAGCTGAAGCTTTCTTT
few	TRBV7-8	TRBJ2-3	TRBD2	CASSLLAGAGDTQYF	TGTGCCAGCAGTTTACTAGCGGGGGCAGGGGATACGCAGTATTTT
NA	TRBV7-2	TRBJ2-3	TRBD2	CASSSRGTSGGAVADTQYF	TGTGCCAGCAGCTCAAGAGGGACTAGCGGGGGGGCCGTAGCAGATACGCAGTATTTT
NA	TRBV6-6	TRBJ1-4	TRBD1	CASSYRGQAHEKLFF	TGTGCCAGCAGTTATAGGGGACAGGCTCACGAAAAACTGTTTTTT
NA	TRBV7-8	TRBJ2-1	TRBD1	CASGFGRDRDNNEQFF	TGTGCCAGCGGTTTTGGCCGGGACAGGGACAACAATGAGCAGTTCTTC
NA	TRBV30	TRBJ1-2	TRBD1	CAWSQDREGGYTF	TGTGCCTGGAGTCAGGACAGGGAGGGTGGCTACACCTTC
NA	TRBV28	TRBJ1-5	TRBD1	CASSFLMGTGVRMNNQPQHF	TGTGCCAGCAGTTTTTTAATGGGGACAGGGGTTAGGATGAACAATCAGCCCCAGCATTTT
few	TRBV6-1	TRBJ2-7	NA	CASSLDTYEQYF	TGTGCCAGCAGTTTGGATACCTACGAGCAGTACTTC
NA	TRBV9	TRBJ2-5	NA	CASSSGGRSQTQYF	TGTGCCAGCAGTTCGGGGGGCCGGAGTCAGACCCAGTACTTC
few	TRBV6-5	TRBJ2-7	NA	CASRPTGGFYEQYF	TGTGCCAGCAGGCCGACAGGTGGATTCTACGAGCAGTACTTC
NA	TRBV4-3	TRBJ2-3	TRBD1	CASSQVTGTGQYF	TGCGCCAGCAGCCAAGTAACAGGGACAGGGCAGTATTTT
NA	TRBV4-1	TRBJ1-6	NA	CASSQERGLNSPLHF	TGCGCCAGCAGCCAAGAAAGGGGTCTTAATTCACCCCTCCACTTT
NA	TRBV5-1	TRBJ1-1	TRBD1	CASSLSPTGPDGAEAFF	TGCGCCAGCAGCTTGTCCCCGACAGGGCCTGACGGGGCTGAAGCTTTCTTT
NA	TRBV5-1	TRBJ2-3	NA	CASSPRTAQPTDTQYF	TGCGCCAGCAGCCCGAGGACAGCCCAGCCCACAGATACGCAGTATTTT
NA	TRBV28	TRBJ1-3	NA	CASSLGRPFSGNTIYF	TGTGCCAGCAGTCTGGGACGGCCTTTCTCTGGAAACACCATATATTTT
few	TRBV6-1	TRBJ1-5	NA	CASSELQGYSNQPQHF	TGTGCCAGCAGTGAACTTCAAGGCTATAGCAATCAGCCCCAGCATTTT
few	TRBV11-1	TRBJ2-6	NA	CASSSRGQSGANVLTF	TGTGCCAGCAGCTCCAGGGGTCAATCTGGGGCCAACGTCCTGACTTTC
NA	TRBV19	TRBJ1-4	NA	CASSITATNEKLFF	TGTGCCAGTAGTATCACAGCAACTAATGAAAAACTGTTTTTT
medium-sized	TRBV28	TRBJ1-2	TRBD1	CASSSFGTGSGYTF	TGTGCCAGCAGCTCCTTCGGGACAGGGAGTGGCTACACCTTC
NA	TRBV18	TRBJ2-5	NA	CASSRGGSQETQYF	TGTGCCAGCTCACGAGGGGGTTCTCAAGAGACCCAGTACTTC
NA	TRBV11-2	TRBJ1-6	TRBD1	CASSLEIRDSSPLHF	TGTGCCAGCAGCTTAGAAATCAGGGACAGTTCACCCCTCCACTTT
NA	TRBV10-1	TRBJ2-1	NA	CASSEMAAIYNEQFF	TGCGCCAGCAGTGAGATGGCAGCAATATACAATGAGCAGTTCTTC
once	TRBV20-1	TRBJ2-3	NA	CSASGGDTQYF	TGCAGTGCTAGCGGGGGCGATACGCAGTATTTT
NA	TRBV4-3	TRBJ1-2	NA	CASSQENRGAGYTF	TGCGCCAGCAGCCAAGAAAACCGCGGGGCTGGCTACACCTTC
medium-sized	TRBV6-1	TRBJ1-5	TRBD1	CASSSRGGSNQPQHF	TGTGCCAGCAGTTCTCGAGGGGGCTCGAATCAGCCCCAGCATTTT
NA	TRBV6-5	TRBJ2-6	NA	CASSYSKNTGANVLTF	TGTGCCAGCAGTTACTCTAAGAACACAGGGGCCAACGTCCTGACTTTC
NA	TRBV5-6	TRBJ1-6	NA	CASSFGQYNSPLHF	TGTGCCAGCAGCTTCGGACAATATAATTCACCCCTCCACTTT
few	TRBV7-2	TRBJ1-6	NA	CASRGADSPLHF	TGTGCCAGCAGGGGTGCAGATTCACCCCTCCACTTT
few	TRBV7-2	TRBJ2-7	NA	CASSLGVSGPGVSYEQYF	TGTGCCAGCAGCTTAGGGGTCTCTGGACCAGGGGTTTCCTACGAGCAGTACTTC
few	TRBV5-6	TRBJ1-5	TRBD1	CASSRKGDRVSNQPQHF	TGTGCCAGCAGCCGGAAGGGGGACAGGGTAAGCAATCAGCCCCAGCATTTT
medium-sized	TRBV28	TRBJ1-5	NA	CATGQVSNQPQHF	TGTGCCACGGGACAAGTCTCCAATCAGCCCCAGCATTTT
few	TRBV6-1	TRBJ2-6	NA	CASSEEEASGANVLTF	TGTGCCAGCAGTGAAGAGGAGGCCTCTGGGGCCAACGTCCTGACTTTC
NA	TRBV28	TRBJ1-3	NA	CASSLPPDRTASGNTIYF	TGTGCCAGCAGTTTGCCTCCCGACAGGACCGCTTCTGGAAACACCATATATTTT
NA	TRBV13	TRBJ2-3	TRBD2	CASSPGTSGGATQTDTQYF	TGTGCCAGCAGCCCGGGGACTAGCGGGGGGGCCACTCAGACAGATACGCAGTATTTT
NA	TRBV2	TRBJ2-3	TRBD2	CASSVGGDSPSTDTQYF	TGTGCCAGCAGTGTGGGGGGGGATAGCCCTAGCACAGATACGCAGTATTTT
few	TRBV13	TRBJ1-5	NA	CASSLGRDQPQHF	TGTGCCAGCAGCTTAGGGAGGGATCAGCCCCAGCATTTT
few	TRBV7-9	TRBJ1-6	NA	CASSLMRQHNSPLHF	TGTGCCAGCAGCTTAATGCGACAGCATAATTCACCCCTCCACTTT
few	TRBV5-4	TRBJ2-4	TRBD2	CASSFGLAGGLAKNIQYF	TGTGCCAGCAGCTTTGGGCTAGCGGGGGGACTAGCCAAAAACATTCAGTACTTC
few	TRBV7-6	TRBJ2-2	NA	CASSLAVTGELFF	TGTGCCAGCAGCTTAGCGGTCACCGGGGAGCTGTTTTTT
NA	TRBV7-2	TRBJ1-1	TRBD1	CASSSWDRENTEAFF	TGTGCCAGCAGCTCCTGGGACAGGGAGAACACTGAAGCTTTCTTT
NA	TRBV6-1	TRBJ2-5	NA	CASCPSLTGAETQYF	TGTGCCAGTTGTCCTTCCCTCACGGGGGCTGAGACCCAGTACTTC